The 9 T cell receptor beta chains given below trace back to one sample, sequenced in a study of blood T cell repertoires in COVID-19. The protocol was immunoSEQ multiplex PCR, while the TCRdb copy is restricted to in-frame clones and leaves out a portion. The sample includes a few hundred thousand clones, around 90% of them seen just once. The sequencing input was peripheral blood. The receptors shown here come from a woman in her thirties with acute or convalescent COVID-19.

The J gene is TRBJ2-7, the V gene TRBV15; TRBD1 agrees at 8 bases. V lost 1 base and J lost 2; bases outside the gene matches: 4. The CDR3 runs to 15 residues. Germline V CDR1 and CDR2: LNHNV, YYDKDF (reference sequence). Written as DNA, the CDR3 is TGTGCCACCAGCAGAGCCGGGACAGGAGCCTACGAGCAGTACTTC. It codes for CATSRAGTGAYEQYF.

The chain has TRBV19 and TRBJ2-2, with TRBD1 as a possible D gene (7 bases). The germline V gene has CDR1 LNHDA and CDR2 SQIVND (reference sequence). V lost 6 bases to trimming and J lost 7 bases, with 18 bases between them. The CDR3 contains 15 residues. DNA of the CDR3: TGTGCCAGTAGGGAACAGGGGAGGTTTATCGGGGAGCTGTTTTTT. The encoded protein is CASREQGRFIGELFF. The variable domain in full, completed from reference TRBV19 and TRBJ2-2, reads DGGITQSPKYLFRKEGQNVTLSCEQNLNHDAMYWYRQDPGQGLRLIYYSQIVNDFQKGDIAEGYSVSREKKESFPLTVTSAQKNPTAFYLCASREQGRFIGELFFGEGSRLTVL.

CDR3 in DNA: TGTGCCAGCAGCTTAGATGGGCTCTCTGGAAACACCATATATTTT. This sequence encodes CASSLDGLSGNTIYF. The chain recombines TRBV11-2 with TRBJ1-3; D is unresolved. Germline CDR1 is SGHAT and CDR2 is FQNNGV. V was clipped by 0 bases and J by 0 bases, with 6 bases between them. This CDR3 has 15 residues.

The genes are TRBV5-4 and TRBJ2-7; 10 bases match TRBD2. Trimming removed 0 bases from V and 2 bases from J; junction bases left unmatched: 5. This CDR3 has 16 amino acids. The germline V gene has CDR1 SGHNT and CDR2 YYREEE (reference sequence). The CDR3 nucleotides read TGTGCCAGCAGCTTGGAGCTAGCGGGAGTGGCCTACGAGCAGTACTTC. The encoded protein is CASSLELAGVAYEQYF.

This rearrangement joins TRBV2 to TRBJ2-2; D perhaps matches TRBD2 (5 bases). The CDR3 runs to 12 residues. V lost 11 bases to trimming and J lost 5 bases, with 12 bases between them. Germline V gene data show CDR1 as SNHLY and CDR2 as FYNNEI. This CDR3 is CAAREYTGELFF. Here the CDR3 DNA reads TGTGCCGCTAGGGAGTATACCGGGGAGCTGTTTTTT.

The chain employs TRBV29-1 and TRBJ2-1; maybe TRBD2 (6 bases). Germline values: CDR1 SQVTM, CDR2 ANQGSEA. There are 17 residues in the CDR3. Trimming shortened V by 8 bases and J by 2 bases, and 25 bases separated the two germline ends. CDR3 nucleotide sequence: TGCAGCATAACAGGCGGGATACTAGGGACCGCCTACAATGAGCAGTTCTTC. Its translation: CSITGGILGTAYNEQFF.

The rearrangement links TRBV19 to TRBJ2-1; 11 nucleotides match TRBD2. The germline V gene encodes CDR1 LNHDA and CDR2 SQIVND (reference sequence). The CDR3 runs to 18 residues. The junction had 6 bases not matched to a gene; V was cut back by 0 bases and J by 2 bases. The chain's CDR3 is CASSIDLSLAGAYNEQFF. Written as DNA, the CDR3 is TGTGCCAGTAGTATAGATCTATCACTAGCGGGGGCCTACAATGAGCAGTTCTTC.

The chain is built from TRBV30 and TRBJ2-7; no firm D call. Trimming took 2 bases from V and 4 from J, leaving 9 bases between them. The CDR3 runs 12 residues. Per the germline V gene, CDR1 is GTSNPN and CDR2 is SVGIG (reference sequence). The CDR3 region is CAWSPQAYEQYF. CDR3 bases: TGTGCCTGGAGTCCCCAGGCGTACGAGCAGTACTTC.

The sample holds one count of this clone. At one end, the junction sequence differs from germline, possibly due to a read error. J is TRBJ2-1 and V is TRBV29-1; 13 bases fit TRBD2. CDR1 is SQVTM, CDR2 ANQGSEA, per germline. CDR3 length equals 14 residues. The CDR3 sequence is CSVEGTSGIDEQFF. The CDR3 nucleotides are TGCAGCGTGGAAGGGACTAGCGGGATCGATGAGCAGTTCTTC.